This TCR beta chain was sequenced for a study of blood T cell repertoires in COVID-19. Study details: Material from acute and convalescent COVID-19 was sourced from the United States, Italy and Spain. T cells, B-cell-depleted T cells, or PBMCs provided the cDNA or gDNA that served as material.

In the authors' workflow: Nucleated cell counts were estimated from reference gene primer amplification. The data were produced by immunoSEQ multiplex PCR, yet TCRdb's version contains in-frame clones alone and is incomplete. V, J and clone size are those of that table, while D and trimming were read from the DNA. The sample has roughly 26,000 clones, around 67% seen once. The receptor was isolated from a man in his fifties or sixties with active or convalescent COVID-19. Material: peripheral blood.

The CDR3 DNA reads TGTGCCAGTAGTGGCGGACAGCACCAAGAGACCCAGTACTTC. The encoded protein is CASSGGQHQETQYF. V usage is TRBV19 and J usage is TRBJ2-5; tentative D call: TRBD1 (6 bases). Germline V gene sequence: CDR1 LNHDA, CDR2 SQIVND (reference sequence). V was shortened by 5 bases and J by 0 bases, with 10 bases between the two germline ends. The length of the CDR3 is 14 residues.